The clone carrying this T cell receptor (beta chain) showed up just a few times. This sample was included in a study of blood T cell repertoires in COVID-19. Study at large: Whether acute or convalescent, the COVID-19 samples came from the United States, Italy and Spain.

Seattle participants joined during active infection and were tracked over time. Original handling: Estimates of nucleated cell counts were drawn from the amplification of reference gene primers. The method was immunoSEQ multiplex PCR; TCRdb's version includes in-frame clones alone and lacks a portion of them. From that table come the V and J calls and clone size; the DNA was used to work out D and trimming. The sample includes roughly 130,000 clones, roughly 90% of them seen just once. The CDR3 contains 14 residues. V shed 6 bases and J 5 bases; nucleotides not matched to a gene: 5. Germline-derived CDR1 and CDR2 are SNHLY and FYNNEI.

The material sequenced was peripheral blood. The TCR sequence derives from a man in his sixties with COVID-19, enrolled during active disease. The chain combines TRBV2 with TRBJ1-4; 8 bases map to TRBD1. CDR3 loop: CASSRGQANEKLFF. DNA for the CDR3: TGTGCCAGCAGCCGGGGACAGGCGAATGAAAAACTGTTTTTT. The complete variable domain, with remaining parts taken from reference TRBV2 and TRBJ1-4, reads EPEVTQTPSHQVTQMGQEVILRCVPISNHLYFYWYRQILGQKVEFLVSFYNNEISEKSEIFDDQFSVERPDGSNFTLKIRSTKLEDSAMYFCASSRGQANEKLFFGSGTQLSVL.